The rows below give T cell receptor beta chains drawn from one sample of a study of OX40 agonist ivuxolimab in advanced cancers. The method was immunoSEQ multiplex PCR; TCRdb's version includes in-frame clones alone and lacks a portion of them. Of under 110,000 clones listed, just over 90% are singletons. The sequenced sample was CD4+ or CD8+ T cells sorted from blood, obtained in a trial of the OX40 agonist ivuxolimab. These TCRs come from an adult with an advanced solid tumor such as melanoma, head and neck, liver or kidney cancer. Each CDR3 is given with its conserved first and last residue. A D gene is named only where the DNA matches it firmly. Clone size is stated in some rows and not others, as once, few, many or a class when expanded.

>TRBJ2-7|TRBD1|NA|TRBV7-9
CASSLGDRAFEQYF
TGTGCCAGCAGCTTAGGGGACAGGGCATTCGAGCAGTACTTC
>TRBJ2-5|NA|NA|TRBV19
CASSEGTSQETQYF
TGTGCCAGTAGCGAAGGGACATCACAAGAGACCCAGTACTTC
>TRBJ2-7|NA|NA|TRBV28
CASSFNTGPGEQYF
TGTGCCAGCAGTTTTAATACGGGTCCCGGCGAGCAGTACTTC
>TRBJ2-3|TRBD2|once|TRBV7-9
CASSLEGSGGTLSTDTQYF
TGTGCCAGCAGCTTAGAAGGTAGCGGGGGGACCCTTAGCACAGATACGCAGTATTTT
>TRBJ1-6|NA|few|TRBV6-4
CASSASSIGEGVNSPLHF
TGTGCCAGCAGTGCCTCCAGTATTGGGGAGGGAGTAAATTCACCCCTCCACTTT
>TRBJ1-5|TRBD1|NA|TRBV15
CATSREGQGRNQPQHF
TGTGCCACCAGCAGAGAGGGACAGGGTCGCAATCAGCCCCAGCATTTT
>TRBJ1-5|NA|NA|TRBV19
CASRIRVDQPQHF
TGTGCCAGTAGAATAAGGGTCGATCAGCCCCAGCATTTT
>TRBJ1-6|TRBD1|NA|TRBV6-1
CASSEALPGQGSVSPLHF
TGTGCCAGCAGTGAAGCGCTTCCAGGACAGGGATCCGTTTCACCCCTCCACTTT
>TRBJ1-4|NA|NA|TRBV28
CASRYSGATNEKLFF
TGTGCCAGCAGGTACTCAGGGGCCACTAATGAAAAACTGTTTTTT
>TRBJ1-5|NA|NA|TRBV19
CASSTEVGVMKPQHF
TGTGCCAGTAGTACCGAGGTGGGGGTCATGAAGCCCCAGCATTTT
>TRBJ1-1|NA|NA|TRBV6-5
CASSYSMNTEAFF
TGTGCCAGCAGTTACAGTATGAACACTGAAGCTTTCTTT
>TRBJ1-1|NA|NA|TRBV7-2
CASSLASPNTEAFF
TGTGCCAGCAGCTTAGCCAGCCCGAACACTGAAGCTTTCTTT
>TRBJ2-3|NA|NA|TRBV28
CASSLGGRTDTQYF
TGTGCCAGCAGTTTGGGGGGGCGCACAGATACGCAGTATTTT
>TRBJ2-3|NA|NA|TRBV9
CASSLGGAGAYTDTQYF
TGTGCCAGCAGCCTCGGCGGGGCGGGGGCGTACACAGATACGCAGTATTTT
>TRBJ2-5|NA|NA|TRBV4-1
CASSQLREQETQYF
TGCGCCAGCAGCCAACTCCGGGAGCAAGAGACCCAGTACTTC